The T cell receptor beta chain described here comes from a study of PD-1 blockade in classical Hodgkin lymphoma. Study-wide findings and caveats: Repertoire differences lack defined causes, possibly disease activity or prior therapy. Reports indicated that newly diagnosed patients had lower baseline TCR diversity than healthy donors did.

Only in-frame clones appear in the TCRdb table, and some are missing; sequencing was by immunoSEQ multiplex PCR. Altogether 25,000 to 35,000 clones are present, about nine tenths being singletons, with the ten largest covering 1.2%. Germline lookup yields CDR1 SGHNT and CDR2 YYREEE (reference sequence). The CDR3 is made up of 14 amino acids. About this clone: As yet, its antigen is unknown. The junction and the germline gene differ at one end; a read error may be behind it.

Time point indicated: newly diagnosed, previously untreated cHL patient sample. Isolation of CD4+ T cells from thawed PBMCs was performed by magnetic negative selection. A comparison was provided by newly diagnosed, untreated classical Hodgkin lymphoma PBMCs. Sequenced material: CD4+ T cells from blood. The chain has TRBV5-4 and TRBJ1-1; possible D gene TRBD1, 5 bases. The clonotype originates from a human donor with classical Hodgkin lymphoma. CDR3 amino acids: CASSLGVLNTEAFF. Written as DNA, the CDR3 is TGTGCCAGCAGTTTGGGGGTCCTGAACACTGAAGCTTTCTTT. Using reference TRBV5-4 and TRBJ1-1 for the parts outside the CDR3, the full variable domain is ETGVTQSPTHLIKTRGQQVTLRCSSQSGHNTVSWYQQALGQGPQFIFQYYREEENGRGNFPPRFSGLQFPNYSSELNVNALELDDSALYLCASSLGVLNTEAFFGQGTRLTVV.